This TCR beta chain was sequenced for a study of metastatic and nonmetastatic thyroid tumors (dated by TCRdb to between 2020 and 2021). Background on the whole study: For patients with malignant and with benign thyroid disease, the researchers compared repertoires between peripheral blood samples and tumor or nodule tissue samples.

No patient had received any treatment before thyroid surgery. Using T-cell receptor beta sequencing, the study looked back at clinical samples from patients collected from the early 2010s to the late 2010s. CDR1 is given as SNHLY and CDR2 as FYNNEI, both from the germline V gene. The CDR3 starts with the cysteine, ends with the phenylalanine, and has 15 residues. The read is trimmed to its CDR3 DNA, 45 bases read in frame from base 1. The V and J ends are trimmed by 11 bases and 0 bases, leaving 16 bases between them. The paper as a whole reports these results and caveats: TCR beta diversity was reported as significantly higher in malignant tumors than in benign nodules, in both blood and tumor samples.

Receptors were amplified or captured by PCR. Sequencing relied on an Illumina HiSeq 4000. High-throughput sequencing was used to profile the TCR beta-chain CDR3 region of each patient. Regarding the original processing steps: CDR3 differences across clinicopathological groups were used to build a classifier for discriminating distant-metastatic papillary thyroid cancer patients. To measure repertoire diversity the researchers used the Shannon index, while the Morisita-Horn index served to gauge how similar the tumor and blood repertoires were. TCRdb reran the public reads through fastp at Q25 and MiXCR, keeping productive beta chains. These V and J calls derive from TCRdb rather than the authors' analysis. This sample comprises fewer than 25,000 clones, less than 20% of them detected only once. The biggest ten clones account for about 36% of the sample. This clone was found many times. Its cognate antigen has yet to be identified. Base quality data are lacking; no much larger clone is found one base away.

This TCR was recovered from a female donor with papillary thyroid cancer or a benign thyroid nodule (not recorded which). Some clones in this sample may be carry-over from other donors' samples. Sequencing was done on a sample of blood. The receptor chain draws on TRBV2 and TRBJ2-2, with the D call tentatively TRBD1 or TRBD2, each fitting 6 bases. The CDR3 protein: CAFPKGGTNTGELFF. Read as DNA, the sequence is TGTGCCTTTCCGAAGGGGGGTACGAACACCGGGGAGCTGTTTTTT.